These T cell receptor beta chains were read from a single sample in a study of blood T cells in healthy people across ages. MiXCR, run by TCRdb on the 5' RACE reads, gives a single entry per CDR3 protein. The sample holds about 780,000 distinct CDR3 sequences, roughly 25% seen once. This sample also appeared in a second study, on T cells of mothers and their children.

The sample taken for sequencing was blood. Receptors originate from a boy between 5 and 17 years old in good health. CDR3s include the opening cysteine and the closing phenylalanine or tryptophan. D genes are given only for firm matches. A clone size is listed for some rows: how often the clone was seen (once, few, many), or a class if it is expanded.

clone size,D gene,J gene,V gene,CDR3 protein,CDR3 DNA
NA,TRBD2,TRBJ2-2,TRBV27,CASSLRRSGAGELFF,TGTGCCAGCAGTTTGAGGCGTAGCGGGGCCGGGGAGCTGTTTTTT
NA,NA,TRBJ1-1,TRBV6-1,CASSVQTGNEAFF,TGTGCCAGCAGTGTCCAGACGGGTAATGAAGCTTTCTTT
once,NA,TRBJ2-3,TRBV6-5,CASSYSLGVAPTDTQYF,TGTGCCAGCAGTTACTCACTGGGGGTTGCTCCCACAGATACGCAGTATTTT
few,NA,TRBJ2-1,TRBV5-1,CASSFTDGSYNEQFF,TGCGCCAGCAGCTTTACGGACGGATCCTACAATGAGCAGTTCTTC
few,NA,TRBJ1-2,TRBV6-6,CASSYPPGRGGYTF,TGTGCCAGCAGTTACCCCCCCGGAAGGGGTGGCTACACCTTC
NA,NA,TRBJ2-1,TRBV27,CASSASQTAYNEQFF,TGTGCCAGCAGTGCGTCTCAGACCGCTTACAATGAGCAGTTCTTC
NA,NA,TRBJ2-5,TRBV2,CASTPRETQYF,TGTGCCAGCACCCCTCGGGAGACCCAGTACTTC
NA,NA,TRBJ1-1,TRBV6-5,CASSYGPEIYTEAFF,TGTGCCAGCAGTTACGGCCCAGAGATATACACTGAAGCTTTCTTT
few,TRBD2,TRBJ2-3,TRBV5-1,CASSLASSGGTDTQYF,TGCGCCAGCAGCTTGGCGTCTAGCGGGGGGACAGATACGCAGTATTTT
few,NA,TRBJ2-5,TRBV20-1,CSPRGTGETQYF,TGCAGTCCCCGAGGGACCGGAGAGACCCAGTACTTC
NA,NA,TRBJ2-5,TRBV20-1,CSARDGGQQETQYF,TGCAGTGCTAGAGATGGGGGGCAACAAGAGACCCAGTACTTC
NA,TRBD1,TRBJ1-2,TRBV12-5,CASGPDRGGDYTF,TGTGCTAGTGGCCCGGACAGGGGGGGCGACTACACCTTC
NA,NA,TRBJ2-4,TRBV6-2/TRBV6-3,CASSYEVGQMNIQYF,TGTGCCAGCAGTTACGAGGTGGGGCAGATGAACATTCAGTACTTC
few,TRBD1,TRBJ2-1,TRBV15,CATSGDWAGGINEQFF,TGTGCCACCAGCGGAGATTGGGCAGGGGGTATTAATGAGCAGTTCTTC
NA,NA,TRBJ1-1,TRBV20-1,CSARDHFNTEAFF,TGCAGTGCGAGGGACCACTTCAACACTGAAGCTTTCTTT
NA,TRBD2,TRBJ2-7,TRBV12-3/TRBV12-4,CASSERGGNYEQYF,TGTGCCAGCAGCGAGCGGGGGGGTAACTACGAGCAGTACTTC
few,NA,TRBJ1-6,TRBV10-3,CAISAMTDNTLHF,TGTGCCATCAGTGCTATGACAGATAACACCCTCCACTTT
few,NA,TRBJ2-2,TRBV11-2,CASRRVNPGELVF,TGTGCCAGCCGGAGGGTCAATCCCGGGGAGCTGGTTTTT
NA,TRBD1,TRBJ1-1,TRBV28,CASTSVNPAGGLVEAFF,TGTGCCAGCACCTCCGTTAATCCCGCAGGGGGCCTTGTGGAAGCTTTCTTT
few,NA,TRBJ2-7,TRBV4-1,CANSPRVDFTYEQYF,TGCGCCAACAGCCCGCGGGTGGACTTTACCTACGAGCAGTACTTC
NA,NA,TRBJ2-3,TRBV6-5,CASTRGYADTQYF,TGTGCCAGCACCCGTGGTTACGCAGATACGCAGTATTTT
few,TRBD2,TRBJ2-1,TRBV7-2,CASSLAWGGSSYNEQFF,TGTGCCAGCAGCTTAGCTTGGGGGGGGAGCTCCTACAATGAGCAGTTCTTC
NA,NA,TRBJ2-7,TRBV13,CASSLGLLVAVGEQYF,TGTGCCAGCAGCTTAGGCCTCCTTGTGGCAGTGGGTGAGCAGTACTTC
NA,TRBD2,TRBJ2-1,TRBV6-5,CASSYSISGGANEQFF,TGTGCCAGCAGTTACTCGATTAGCGGGGGGGCCAATGAGCAGTTCTTC
NA,NA,TRBJ2-4,TRBV29-1,CSVAGGDNRAKNIQYF,TGCAGCGTTGCAGGAGGAGACAATAGGGCCAAAAACATTCAGTACTTC
few,TRBD2,TRBJ2-5,TRBV5-1,CASSPERGPLQETQYF,TGCGCCAGCAGCCCCGAGCGGGGGCCACTCCAAGAGACCCAGTACTTC
NA,TRBD1,TRBJ1-2,TRBV20-1,CSAEQGAYGYTF,TGCAGTGCTGAACAGGGGGCCTATGGCTACACCTTC
few,TRBD1,TRBJ2-5,TRBV25-1,CATNPRPGQGFGETQYF,TGTGCCACTAACCCTCGCCCGGGACAGGGATTCGGCGAGACCCAGTACTTC
NA,NA,TRBJ2-5,TRBV7-3,CASSLNGIYQETQYF,TGTGCCAGCAGCTTAAACGGGATCTATCAAGAGACCCAGTACTTC
few,TRBD1,TRBJ2-5,TRBV25-1,CASSEAGTEVETQYF,TGTGCCAGCAGTGAGGCCGGGACAGAGGTAGAGACCCAGTACTTC
NA,NA,TRBJ1-4,TRBV12-5,CASGPGGQKNEKLFF,TGTGCTAGTGGTCCCGGCGGACAGAAGAATGAAAAACTGTTTTTT
few,NA,TRBJ2-7,TRBV29-1,CSVAAGAYEQYF,TGCAGCGTTGCGGCTGGGGCGTACGAGCAGTACTTC
NA,NA,TRBJ1-3,TRBV4-2,CASSQDRKTSGNTIYF,TGTGCCAGCAGCCAAGACAGGAAGACCTCTGGAAACACCATATATTTT
NA,TRBD2,TRBJ2-1,TRBV18,CASSPQGLAGNGDEQFF,TGTGCCAGCTCACCACAGGGACTAGCGGGGAATGGCGATGAGCAGTTCTTC
NA,TRBD2,TRBJ2-7,TRBV12-3/TRBV12-4,CASSPGSGGVLRYEQYF,TGCGCCAGCAGTCCCGGCAGCGGGGGGGTCCTCCGGTACGAGCAGTACTTC
NA,TRBD1,TRBJ1-2,TRBV7-9,CASSPRRDRARNYGYTF,TGTGCCAGCAGCCCAAGGCGGGACAGAGCCCGAAACTATGGCTACACCTTC
few,NA,TRBJ1-4,TRBV20-1,CSASMGATNEKLFF,TGCAGTGCTAGCATGGGCGCAACTAATGAAAAACTGTTTTTT
NA,TRBD2,TRBJ2-4,TRBV7-2,CASSLEPGLAKNIQYF,TGTGCCAGCAGCTTGGAACCGGGACTAGCGAAAAACATTCAGTACTTC
NA,TRBD2,TRBJ2-1,TRBV7-9,CASSLVAGGLLRSEQFF,TGTGCCAGCAGCTTAGTAGCGGGGGGGCTTCTACGCAGTGAGCAGTTCTTC
NA,NA,TRBJ2-4,TRBV6-1,CASSEAWQGNNIQYF,TGTGCCAGCAGTGAAGCTTGGCAGGGGAATAACATTCAGTACTTC